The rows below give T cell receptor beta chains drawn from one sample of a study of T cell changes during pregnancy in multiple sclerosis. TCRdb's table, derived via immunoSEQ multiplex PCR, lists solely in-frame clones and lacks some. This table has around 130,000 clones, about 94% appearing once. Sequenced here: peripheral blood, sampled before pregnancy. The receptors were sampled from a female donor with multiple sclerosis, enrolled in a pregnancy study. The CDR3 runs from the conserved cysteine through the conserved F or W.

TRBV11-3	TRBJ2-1	CASSSLAGGEQFF
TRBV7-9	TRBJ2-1	CASSYRDRGYNEQFF
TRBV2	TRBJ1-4	CASNQDRVREKLFF
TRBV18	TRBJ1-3	CASSSGTAVTIYF
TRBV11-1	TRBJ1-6	CASSLGRGNSPLHF
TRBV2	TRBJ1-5	CASSDTGVRNQPQHF
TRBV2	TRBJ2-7	CASALAGGHEQYF
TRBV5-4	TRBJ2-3	CASSKGLAGDTQYF
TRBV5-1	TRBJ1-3	CASKSTDSSGNTIYF
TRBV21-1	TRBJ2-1	CASSLGAHNEQFF
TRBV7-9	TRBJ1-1	CASSLPDRVNGKAFF
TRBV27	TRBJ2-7	CASSLMRGRGEQYF
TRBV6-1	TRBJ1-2	CAMGQGAPRGYTF
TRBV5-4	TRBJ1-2	CASSAQGTDYGYTF
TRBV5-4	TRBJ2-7	CASSRGGQGAAEQYF
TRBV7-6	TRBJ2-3	CASSYDRVRDTQYF
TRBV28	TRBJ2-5	CASGPGGRRETQYF
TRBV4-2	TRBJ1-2	CASSQGGLREGYTF
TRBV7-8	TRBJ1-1	CASSLGLGGRNTEAFF
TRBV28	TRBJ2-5	CASSSGLAGYRETQYF
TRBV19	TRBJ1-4	CASGTPEKLFF
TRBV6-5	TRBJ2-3	CASSRSGDTQYF
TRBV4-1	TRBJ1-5	CASSQVQTGSRNQPQHF
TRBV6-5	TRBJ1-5	CASSPDGVQPQHF
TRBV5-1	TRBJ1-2	CASSEEGRIYGYTF
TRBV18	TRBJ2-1	CASSPPGTSYNEQFF
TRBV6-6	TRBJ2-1	CASSYSNRRANEQFF
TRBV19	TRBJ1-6	CASRRELRDSPLHF
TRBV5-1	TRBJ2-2	CASSFLPASGPPVDTGELFF
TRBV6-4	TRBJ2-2	CASRASIAHTGELFF
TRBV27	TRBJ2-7	CASSVSTVSSYEQYF
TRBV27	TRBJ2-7	CASSPPGQFYEQYF
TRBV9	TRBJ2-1	CASSPWGLGNEQFF
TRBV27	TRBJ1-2	CASSRGTGTYGYTF
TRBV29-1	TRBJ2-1	CSVGQPSNEQFF
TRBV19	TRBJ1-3	CASSIGPGTGRNTIYF
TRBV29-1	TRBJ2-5	CSVRAVGETQYF
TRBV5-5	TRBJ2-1	CASSFLAGSYNEQFF
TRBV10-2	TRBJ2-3	CASRLAGDTDTQYF
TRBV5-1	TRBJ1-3	CASSLVVADSGNTIYF
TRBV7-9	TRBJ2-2	CASSSRTAANTGELFF